This TCR beta chain stems from a study of blood T cells in healthy people across ages. Study-level points and caveats: TCR beta diversity tracked closely with naive T cell percentage.

A sample-barcoded 5' primer and a J-beta primer mix were used in a second PCR of about 7 to 12 cycles. TCRdb redid the calling of the 5' RACE reads with MiXCR, one entry per CDR3 protein. The sample has about 670,000 distinct CDR3 sequences, roughly two fifths seen once. Staff drew around 10 milliliters of peripheral blood from each donor. For this clonotype: Its target is not known.

V was cut by 4 bases and J by 8 bases, with 15 bases left in between. The germline V gene encodes CDR1 SGHDT and CDR2 YYEEEE. This CDR3 spans 13 amino acids. The V and J genes are TRBV5-6 and TRBJ1-2; unclear D gene. Sequencing was carried out using blood. This TCR came from a man older than 75 in good health. Here the CDR3 reads CASSPSRTDGYTF. The CDR3 DNA is TGTGCCAGCAGCCCCTCGCGGACGGACGGCTACACCTTC.